This T cell receptor beta chain was observed in a study of blood T cell repertoires in COVID-19. On the study more broadly: The United States, Italy and Spain provided the acute and convalescent COVID-19 samples.

This CDR3 spans 15 amino acids. Germline V gives CDR1 SGHVS, CDR2 FNYEAQ. Trimming removed 1 base at V and 3 bases at J, with 13 bases between. This table comes from immunoSEQ multiplex PCR, and its TCRdb copy is limited to in-frame clones, with some not included. The table has 430,000 or so clones, roughly 84% seen once. Sequencing was performed on PBMCs or T cells enriched from blood (not recorded which). The rearrangement uses TRBV7-6 and TRBJ2-7; the D gene is possibly TRBD1 (6 bases). The TCR was taken from a woman younger than 30 who had been exposed to COVID-19. The CDR3 spells CASSLGAGAIYEQYF. For the CDR3, the DNA is TGTGCCAGCAGCTTAGGGGCAGGGGCGATCTACGAGCAGTACTTC.